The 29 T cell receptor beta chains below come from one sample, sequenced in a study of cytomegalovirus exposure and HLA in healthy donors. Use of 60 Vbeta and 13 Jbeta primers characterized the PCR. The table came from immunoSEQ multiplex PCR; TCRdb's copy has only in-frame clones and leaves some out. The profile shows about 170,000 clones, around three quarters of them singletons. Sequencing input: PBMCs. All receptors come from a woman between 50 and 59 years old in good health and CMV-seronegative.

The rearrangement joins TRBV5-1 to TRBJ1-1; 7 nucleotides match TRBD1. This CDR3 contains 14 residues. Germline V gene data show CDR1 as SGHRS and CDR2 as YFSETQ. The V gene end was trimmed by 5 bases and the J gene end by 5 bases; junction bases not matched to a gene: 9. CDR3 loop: CASRPDRDGTEAFF. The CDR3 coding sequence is TGCGCCAGCAGACCCGACAGGGATGGGACTGAAGCTTTCTTT.

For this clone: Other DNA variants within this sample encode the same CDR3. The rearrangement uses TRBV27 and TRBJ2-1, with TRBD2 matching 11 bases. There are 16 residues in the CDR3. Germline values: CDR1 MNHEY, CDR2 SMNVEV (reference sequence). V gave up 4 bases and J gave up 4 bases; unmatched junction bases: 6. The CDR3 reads CASSSYGTSGYNEQFF. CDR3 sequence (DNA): TGTGCCAGCAGTTCTTACGGGACTAGCGGTTACAATGAGCAGTTCTTC.

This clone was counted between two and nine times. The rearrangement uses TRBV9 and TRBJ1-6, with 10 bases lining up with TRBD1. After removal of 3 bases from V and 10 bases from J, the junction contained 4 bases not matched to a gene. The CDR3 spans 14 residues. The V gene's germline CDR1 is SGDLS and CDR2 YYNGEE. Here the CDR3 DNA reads TGTGCCAGCAGCGAAACGACAGGGGGCTCACCCCTCCACTTT. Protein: CASSETTGGSPLHF.

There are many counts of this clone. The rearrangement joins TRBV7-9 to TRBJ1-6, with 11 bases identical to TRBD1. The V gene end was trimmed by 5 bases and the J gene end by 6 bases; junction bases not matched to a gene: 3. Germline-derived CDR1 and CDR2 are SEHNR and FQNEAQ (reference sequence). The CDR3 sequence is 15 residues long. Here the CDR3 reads CASSRGQGGNSPLHF. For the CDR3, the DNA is TGTGCCAGCAGCAGGGGACAGGGGGGTAATTCACCCCTCCACTTT.

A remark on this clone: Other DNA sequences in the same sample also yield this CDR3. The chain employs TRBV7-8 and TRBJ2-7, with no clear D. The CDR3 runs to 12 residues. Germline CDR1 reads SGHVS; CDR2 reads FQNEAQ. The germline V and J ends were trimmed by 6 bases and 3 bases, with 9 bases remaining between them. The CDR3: CASSAQDYEQYF. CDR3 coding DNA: TGTGCCAGCAGTGCGCAGGACTACGAGCAGTACTTC.

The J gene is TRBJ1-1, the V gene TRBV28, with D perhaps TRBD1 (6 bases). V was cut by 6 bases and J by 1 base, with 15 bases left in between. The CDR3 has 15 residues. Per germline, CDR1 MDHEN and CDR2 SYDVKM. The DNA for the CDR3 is TGTGCCAGCAGAGCCCCAGTGGGGGCGAACACTGAAGCTTTCTTT. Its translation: CASRAPVGANTEAFF.

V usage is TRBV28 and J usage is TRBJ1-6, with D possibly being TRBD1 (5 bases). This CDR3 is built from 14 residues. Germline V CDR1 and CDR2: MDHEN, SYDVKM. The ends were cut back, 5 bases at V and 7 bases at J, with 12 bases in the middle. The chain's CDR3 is CASSPTAKNSPLHF. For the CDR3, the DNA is TGTGCCAGCAGTCCGACAGCAAAAAATTCACCCCTCCACTTT.

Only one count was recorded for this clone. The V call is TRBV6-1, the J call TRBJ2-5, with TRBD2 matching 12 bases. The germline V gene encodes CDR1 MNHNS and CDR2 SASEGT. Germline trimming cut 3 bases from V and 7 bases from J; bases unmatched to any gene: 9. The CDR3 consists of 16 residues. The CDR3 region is CASSEVLAGGLGTQYF. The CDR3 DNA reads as TGTGCCAGCAGTGAGGTGCTAGCGGGGGGGCTTGGGACCCAGTACTTC.

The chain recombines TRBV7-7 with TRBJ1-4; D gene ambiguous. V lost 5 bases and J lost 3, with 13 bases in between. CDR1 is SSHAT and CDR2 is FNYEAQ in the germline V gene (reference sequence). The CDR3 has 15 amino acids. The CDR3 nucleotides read TGTGCCAGCAGCGCCTCAGGAGGGTCTAATGAAAAACTGTTTTTT. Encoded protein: CASSASGGSNEKLFF.

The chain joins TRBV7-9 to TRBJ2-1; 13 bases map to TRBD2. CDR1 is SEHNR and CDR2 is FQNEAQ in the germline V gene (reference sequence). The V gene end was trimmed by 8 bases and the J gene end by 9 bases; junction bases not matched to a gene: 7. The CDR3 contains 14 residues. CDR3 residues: CASAPGLAGREQFF. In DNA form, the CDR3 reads TGTGCCAGCGCCCCGGGACTAGCGGGGCGTGAGCAGTTCTTC. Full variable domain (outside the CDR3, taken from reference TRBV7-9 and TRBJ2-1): DTGVSQNPRHKITKRGQNVTFRCDPISEHNRLYWYRQTLGQGPEFLTYFQNEAQLEKSRLLSDRFSAERPKGSFSTLEIQRTEQGDSAMYLCASAPGLAGREQFFGPGTRLTVL.

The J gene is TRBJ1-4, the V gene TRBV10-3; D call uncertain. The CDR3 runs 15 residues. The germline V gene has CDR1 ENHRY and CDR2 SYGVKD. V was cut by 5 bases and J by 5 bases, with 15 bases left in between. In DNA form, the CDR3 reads TGTGCCATCAGTCCTGACTCGACGGGGAATGAAAAACTGTTTTTT. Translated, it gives CAISPDSTGNEKLFF.

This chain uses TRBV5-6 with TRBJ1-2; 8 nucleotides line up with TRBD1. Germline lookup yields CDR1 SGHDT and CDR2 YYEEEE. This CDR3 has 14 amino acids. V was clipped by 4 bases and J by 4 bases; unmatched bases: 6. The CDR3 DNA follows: TGTGCCAGCAGCAGGCGCCAGGGGGCCTATGGCTACACCTTC. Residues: CASSRRQGAYGYTF.

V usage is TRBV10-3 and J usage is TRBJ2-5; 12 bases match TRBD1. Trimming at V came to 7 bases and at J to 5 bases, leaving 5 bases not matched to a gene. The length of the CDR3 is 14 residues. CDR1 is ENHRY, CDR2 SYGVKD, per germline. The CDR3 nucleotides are TGTGCCATCATGGGACAGGGGGCAAGTGAGACCCAGTACTTC. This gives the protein CAIMGQGASETQYF.

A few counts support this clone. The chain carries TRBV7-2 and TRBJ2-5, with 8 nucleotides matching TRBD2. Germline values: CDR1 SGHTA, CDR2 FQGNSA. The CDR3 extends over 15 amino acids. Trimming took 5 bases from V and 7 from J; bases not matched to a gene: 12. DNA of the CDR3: TGTGCCAGCAGCCCCGTTGACGGAAGCGGGGGGACCCAGTACTTC. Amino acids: CASSPVDGSGGTQYF.

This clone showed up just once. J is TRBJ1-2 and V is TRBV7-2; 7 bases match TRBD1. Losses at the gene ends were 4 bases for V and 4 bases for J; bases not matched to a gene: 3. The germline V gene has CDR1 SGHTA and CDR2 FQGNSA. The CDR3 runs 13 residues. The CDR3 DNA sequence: TGTGCCAGCAGCTGGGACAGTCGCTATGGCTACACCTTC. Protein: CASSWDSRYGYTF.

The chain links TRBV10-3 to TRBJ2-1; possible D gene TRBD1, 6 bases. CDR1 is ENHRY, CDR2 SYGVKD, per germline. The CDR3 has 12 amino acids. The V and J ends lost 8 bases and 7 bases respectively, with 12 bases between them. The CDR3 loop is CAIRGGENEQFF. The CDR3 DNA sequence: TGTGCCATCCGTGGGGGCGAAAATGAGCAGTTCTTC.

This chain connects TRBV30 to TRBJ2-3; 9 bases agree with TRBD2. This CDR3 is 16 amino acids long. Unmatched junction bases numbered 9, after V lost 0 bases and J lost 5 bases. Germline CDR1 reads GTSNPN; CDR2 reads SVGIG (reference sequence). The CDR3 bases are TGTGCCTGGAGTGTACTTGGGCGGGGGGGCGGAGATACGCAGTATTTT. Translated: CAWSVLGRGGGDTQYF.

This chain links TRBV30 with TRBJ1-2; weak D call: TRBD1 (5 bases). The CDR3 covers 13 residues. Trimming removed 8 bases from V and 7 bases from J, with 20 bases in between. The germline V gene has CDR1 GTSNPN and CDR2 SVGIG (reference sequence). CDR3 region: CAGDSGTGSGYTF. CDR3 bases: TGTGCCGGGGACTCGGGCACCGGATCTGGCTACACCTTC.

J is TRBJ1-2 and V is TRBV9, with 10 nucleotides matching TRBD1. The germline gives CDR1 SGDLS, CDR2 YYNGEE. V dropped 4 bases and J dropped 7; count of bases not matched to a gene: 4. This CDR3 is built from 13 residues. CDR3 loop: CASSYRQGAGYTF. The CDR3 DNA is TGTGCCAGCAGCTACCGACAGGGGGCTGGCTACACCTTC.

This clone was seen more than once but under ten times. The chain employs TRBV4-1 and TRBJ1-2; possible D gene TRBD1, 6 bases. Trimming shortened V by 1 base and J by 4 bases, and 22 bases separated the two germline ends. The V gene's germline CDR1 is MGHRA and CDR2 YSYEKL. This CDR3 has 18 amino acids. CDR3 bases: TGCGCCAGCAGCCAAGTAAGTCCACAGGGCCCTAAAATCTATGGCTACACCTTC. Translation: CASSQVSPQGPKIYGYTF.

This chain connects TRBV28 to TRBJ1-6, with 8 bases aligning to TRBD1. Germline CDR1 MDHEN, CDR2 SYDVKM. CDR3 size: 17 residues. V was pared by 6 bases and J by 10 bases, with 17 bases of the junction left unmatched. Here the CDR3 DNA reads TGTGCCAGCAGGCGACCAGAAGGACAGGGTGCCAAATCACCCCTCCACTTT. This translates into CASRRPEGQGAKSPLHF.

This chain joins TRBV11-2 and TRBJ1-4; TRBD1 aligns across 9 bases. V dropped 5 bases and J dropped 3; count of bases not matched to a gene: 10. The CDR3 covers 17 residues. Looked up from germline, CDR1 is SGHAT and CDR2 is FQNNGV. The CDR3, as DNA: TGTGCCAGCAGCACCTTGACAGGGGGTAGGGCTAATGAAAAACTGTTTTTT. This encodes CASSTLTGGRANEKLFF.

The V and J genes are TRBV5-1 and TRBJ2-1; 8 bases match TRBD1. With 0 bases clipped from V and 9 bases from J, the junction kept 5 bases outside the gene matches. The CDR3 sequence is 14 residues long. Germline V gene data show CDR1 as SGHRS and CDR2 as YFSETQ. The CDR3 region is CASSLGTGRGEQFF. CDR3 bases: TGCGCCAGCAGCTTGGGGACAGGGCGGGGTGAGCAGTTCTTC.

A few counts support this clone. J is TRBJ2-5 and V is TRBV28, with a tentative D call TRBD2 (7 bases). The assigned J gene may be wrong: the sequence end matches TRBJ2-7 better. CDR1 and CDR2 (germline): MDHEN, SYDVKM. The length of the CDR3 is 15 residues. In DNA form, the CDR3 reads TGTGCCAGCAGTCTGCAGGGGAGGGTTTACTACGAGCAGTACTTC. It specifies CASSLQGRVYYEQYF.

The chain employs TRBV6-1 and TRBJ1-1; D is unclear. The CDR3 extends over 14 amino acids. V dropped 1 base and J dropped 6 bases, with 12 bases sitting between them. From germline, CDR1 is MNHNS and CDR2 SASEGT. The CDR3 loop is CASSEDPRRAEAFF. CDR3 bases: TGTGCCAGCAGTGAAGATCCTAGGAGGGCTGAAGCTTTCTTT.

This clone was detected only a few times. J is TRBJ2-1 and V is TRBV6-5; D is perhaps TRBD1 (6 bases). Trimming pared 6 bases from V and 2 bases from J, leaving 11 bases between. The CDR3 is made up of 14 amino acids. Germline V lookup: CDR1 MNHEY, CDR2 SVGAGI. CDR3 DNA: TGTGCCAGCAGGAGGACAGATGCCTACAATGAGCAGTTCTTC. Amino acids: CASRRTDAYNEQFF.

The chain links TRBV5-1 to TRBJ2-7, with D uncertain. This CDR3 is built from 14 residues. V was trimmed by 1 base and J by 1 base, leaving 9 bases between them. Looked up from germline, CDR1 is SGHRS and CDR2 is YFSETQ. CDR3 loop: CASSLNFKSYEQYF. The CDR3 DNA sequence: TGCGCCAGCAGCTTGAACTTTAAATCCTACGAGCAGTACTTC.

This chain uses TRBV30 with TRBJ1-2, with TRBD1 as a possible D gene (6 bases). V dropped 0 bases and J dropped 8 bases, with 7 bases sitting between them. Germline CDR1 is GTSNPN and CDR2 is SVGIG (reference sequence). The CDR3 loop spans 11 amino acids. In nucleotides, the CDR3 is TGTGCCTGGAGTGTTGGGGGCGGCTACACCTTC. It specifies CAWSVGGGYTF.

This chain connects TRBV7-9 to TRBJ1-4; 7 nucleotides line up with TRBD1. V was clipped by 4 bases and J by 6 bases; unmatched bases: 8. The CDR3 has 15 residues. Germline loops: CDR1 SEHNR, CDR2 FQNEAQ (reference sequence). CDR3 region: CASSSGGKGDEKLFF. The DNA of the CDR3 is TGTGCCAGCAGCTCAGGGGGGAAAGGAGATGAAAAACTGTTTTTT.